Presented here are 24 T cell receptor beta chains from one specimen sequenced in a study of T-cell reconstitution after alpha-beta-depleted transplantation in children (dated by TCRdb to about 2016). The method behind the library was PCR. The instrument given in TCRdb is Illumina HiSeq 2500. Molecular barcoding was employed in the preparation of TCR libraries, with unique molecular identifiers being used to normalize TCRbeta repertoire quantification. In-frame beta chains were kept once TCRdb had trimmed the public reads at Q25 with fastp and called clones with MiXCR. For every CDR3 protein sequence, its rows merge into one entry that carries the most common genes and DNA. The sample contains around 600,000 distinct CDR3 sequences, 20% to 25% of them found a single time. Of the sample, around 14% falls within the top ten clones. Reading the label with the study, this specimen's treatment or condition is: allogeneic hematopoietic cell transplantation with graft depleted of TCRalphabeta T cells and CD19 B cells.

Sequenced material: PBMCs, mostly from graft donor cells, taken 360 days after TCRalphabeta/CD19-depleted stem cell transplant. The receptors originated from a boy less than two years old who had a stem cell transplant for acute myeloid leukemia, so the T cells may come from the graft donor.

In its sample, this clonotype was seen a few times. CDR3 nucleotide sequence: TGTGCCATCAGTGAGGGAGACGCAGATACGCAGTATTTT. Translation gives CAISEGDADTQYF. V is TRBV10-3 and J is TRBJ2-3, with unresolved D. Trimming removed 2 bases at V and 4 bases at J, with 7 bases between. Germline V gene data show CDR1 as ENHRY and CDR2 as SYGVKD. The CDR3 loop spans 13 amino acids.

Ten or more counts support this clonotype. V usage is TRBV20-1 and J usage is TRBJ2-1; D call uncertain. This CDR3 has 17 amino acids. Trimming removed 2 bases from V and 0 bases from J, with 17 bases in between. Germline CDR1 DFQATT, CDR2 SNEGSKA (reference sequence). The CDR3 loop is CSARLLGQLGSYNEQFF. CDR3 coding DNA: TGCAGTGCTAGACTTTTAGGGCAGCTGGGCTCCTACAATGAGCAGTTCTTC.

The sample holds a few counts of this clonotype. No conserved phenylalanine or tryptophan ends this CDR3, so it is likely a read error. The chain has TRBV6-5 and TRBJ2-4; no clear D. CDR3 length: 12 residues. The ends were cut back, 7 bases at V and 0 bases at J, with 4 bases in the middle. The V gene's germline CDR1 is MNHEY and CDR2 SVGAGI. The CDR3 loop is CASKGAKNIQYL. The CDR3 region has the DNA TGTGCCAGCAAGGGAGCCAAAAACATTCAGTACTTG.

This clonotype was observed at least ten times. This chain connects TRBV20-1 to TRBJ1-5, with a possible D match to TRBD1 (5 bases). Trimming took 0 bases from V and 3 from J, leaving 12 bases between them. From germline, CDR1 is DFQATT and CDR2 SNEGSKA (reference sequence). This CDR3 is 15 amino acids long. The CDR3 bases are TGCAGTGCTAGAGATGGGGGAGGGGCCAATCAGCCCCAGCATTTT. Its translation is CSARDGGGANQPQHF.

In nucleotides, the CDR3 is TGTGCCAGCAGCATCTCCGGGACAGGGAAAGCTTTCTTT. Protein: CASSISGTGKAFF. V and J are TRBV9 and TRBJ1-1, with 9 bases matching TRBD1. Trimming took 4 bases from V and 9 from J; bases not matched to a gene: 7. The CDR3 sequence is 13 residues long. CDR1 and CDR2 from the germline V gene are SGDLS and YYNGEE.

This clonotype was observed at least ten times. The chain has TRBV30 and TRBJ2-3; D gene unclear. The CDR3 length is 12 residues. Germline V gives CDR1 GTSNPN, CDR2 SVGIG (reference sequence). Trimming took off 0 bases at V and 3 bases at J, with 4 bases between the two ends. The CDR3 sequence: CAWSVLTDTQYF. The DNA of the CDR3 is TGTGCCTGGAGTGTACTAACAGATACGCAGTATTTT.

This clonotype was recorded many times. This chain links TRBV28 with TRBJ2-5; TRBD2 might be the D (5 bases). CDR3 size: 13 residues. Germline CDR1 MDHEN, CDR2 SYDVKM. V was pared by 7 bases and J by 5 bases, with 14 bases between. CDR3 sequence: CASTERRSETQYF. For the CDR3, the DNA is TGTGCCAGCACAGAGCGGCGCTCTGAGACCCAGTACTTC.

This clonotype was detected once. CDR3 residues: CASSPLGGRDTQYF. The CDR3 DNA is TGTGCCAGCAGCCCTTTGGGGGGGAGAGATACGCAGTATTTT. The rearrangement links TRBV5-6 to TRBJ2-3, with 7 bases matching TRBD2. Looked up from germline, CDR1 is SGHDT and CDR2 is YYEEEE. The CDR3 covers 14 residues. Trimming cost V 4 bases and J 5 bases; bases outside gene matches: 7.

The V and J genes are TRBV4-3 and TRBJ2-1; 11 positions match TRBD2. Germline assignment: CDR1 LGHNA and CDR2 YSLEER. With V trimmed by 3 bases and J by 9 bases, 13 bases remained unmatched. This CDR3 has 17 residues. Here the CDR3 reads CASSQELAGAYNGEQFF. The CDR3 bases are TGCGCCAGCAGCCAGGAACTAGCGGGGGCGTACAACGGTGAGCAGTTCTTC.

This chain links TRBV20-1 with TRBJ1-5; D is undetermined. Trimming cost V 0 bases and J 14 bases, with 17 bases left between them. CDR3 length equals 13 residues. Germline CDR1 is DFQATT and CDR2 is SNEGSKA (reference sequence). The CDR3 protein is CSARDSREGQEHF. The CDR3 DNA sequence: TGCAGTGCTAGAGATAGCCGGGAAGGCCAGGAGCATTTT.

This clonotype was observed a handful of times. J is TRBJ2-3 and V is TRBV6-5, with TRBD2 matching 10 bases. This CDR3 comprises 13 residues. V dropped 7 bases and J dropped 3; count of bases not matched to a gene: 1. Germline CDR1 and CDR2: MNHEY and SVGAGI. The CDR3 DNA follows: TGTGCCAGCACGGGACTAGCGACAGATACGCAGTATTTT. It is translated as CASTGLATDTQYF.

This clonotype was recorded at least ten times. The J gene is TRBJ1-2, the V gene TRBV29-1; D not certain. CDR1 SQVTM and CDR2 ANQGSEA come from the germline V gene. This CDR3 spans 11 amino acids. V dropped 5 bases and J dropped 3 bases, with 7 bases sitting between them. CDR3 region: CSVSVDYGYTF. The CDR3 coding sequence is TGCAGCGTTTCAGTAGACTATGGCTACACCTTC.

Many counts were recorded for this clonotype. The rearrangement uses TRBV9 and TRBJ2-7; 8 nucleotides agree with TRBD2. Germline V lookup: CDR1 SGDLS, CDR2 YYNGEE. This CDR3 is built from 13 residues. The V and J ends lost 7 bases and 5 bases, in that order; junction bases with no gene match: 8. CDR3 DNA: TGTGCCAGCGGTCAAACTAGCGGACACGAGCAGTACTTC. As protein: CASGQTSGHEQYF.

J is TRBJ2-7 and V is TRBV6-1; 10 nucleotides match TRBD1. The CDR3 runs 13 residues. Looked up from germline, CDR1 is MNHNS and CDR2 is SASEGT. V lost 8 bases to trimming and J lost 6 bases; unmatched junction nucleotides: 7. The CDR3 region is CASHRRTGGEQYF. CDR3 in DNA: TGTGCCAGCCACCGGCGGACAGGGGGCGAGCAGTACTTC.

This clonotype was seen more than once but under ten times. This chain uses TRBV20-1 with TRBJ2-1; 7 bases map to TRBD2. This CDR3 is built from 15 residues. V lost 5 bases to trimming and J lost 1 base; unmatched junction nucleotides: 8. The germline V gene encodes CDR1 DFQATT and CDR2 SNEGSKA (reference sequence). CDR3 region: CSAGRTSDSYNEQFF. The DNA of the CDR3 is TGCAGTGCTGGTCGGACTAGTGATTCCTACAATGAGCAGTTCTTC.

This clonotype occurred many times. CDR3 protein: CASSPSGGGIDTQYF. The CDR3 DNA reads as TGTGCCAGCAGCCCCTCGGGGGGGGGCATAGATACGCAGTATTTT. The chain joins TRBV7-9 to TRBJ2-3; TRBD2 agrees at 8 bases. Germline loops: CDR1 SEHNR, CDR2 FQNEAQ (reference sequence). J lost 5 bases, V lost 5 bases, and 9 bases had no gene match. CDR3 size: 15 residues.

This clonotype appeared a few times. The V gene is TRBV11-2, the J gene TRBJ2-7; maybe TRBD1 (6 bases). The V end was cut by 0 bases, the J end by 3 bases, with 12 bases between. CDR1 SGHAT and CDR2 FQNNGV come from the germline V gene. This CDR3 spans 15 amino acids. The CDR3 reads CASSLEGARGYEQYV. CDR3 nucleotides: TGTGCCAGCAGCTTAGAGGGGGCGAGAGGCTACGAGCAGTACGTC.

This clonotype was detected only once. The chain links TRBV5-1 to TRBJ2-7; D unclear. V lost 6 bases to trimming and J lost 3 bases, with 7 bases between them. This CDR3 is built from 11 residues. Germline CDR1 SGHRS, CDR2 YFSETQ. DNA of the CDR3: TGCGCCAGCATTGAGGTCTACGAGCAGTACTTC. This gives the protein CASIEVYEQYF.

This clonotype was found many times. V is TRBV3-1 and J is TRBJ1-1; D is unresolved. The germline gives CDR1 LGHDT, CDR2 YNNKEL (reference sequence). This CDR3 is 14 amino acids long. Deletions cut 3 bases from V and 6 bases from J, with 14 bases between. The CDR3 bases are TGTGCCAGCAGCCAGCCCGAGGAGAGGGCTGAAGCTTTCTTT. Its translation: CASSQPEERAEAFF.

The chain is built from TRBV20-1 and TRBJ2-3, with a tentative D call TRBD1 (5 bases). The CDR3 loop spans 12 amino acids. Germline V gene lookup returns CDR1 DFQATT and CDR2 SNEGSKA (reference sequence). V gave up 6 bases and J gave up 5 bases, with 12 bases separating them. CDR3 sequence (DNA): TGCAGTGCCCTCAGGGTTAGAGATACGCAGTATTTT. Amino acids: CSALRVRDTQYF.

This clonotype showed up just a few times. This chain uses TRBV6-1 with TRBJ2-2, with a weak D call TRBD1 (6 bases). This CDR3 region has 14 residues. CDR1 is MNHNS, CDR2 SASEGT, per germline. V was shortened by 6 bases and J by 7 bases, with 15 bases between the two germline ends. CDR3 protein: CASRNRVSSGELFF. The CDR3 DNA reads as TGTGCCAGCAGGAACAGGGTGTCGAGCGGGGAGCTGTTTTTT.

This clonotype has only a few counts. The J gene is TRBJ2-2, the V gene TRBV20-1, with 7 bases matching TRBD2. CDR1 is DFQATT and CDR2 is SNEGSKA in the germline V gene (reference sequence). The CDR3 is made up of 16 amino acids. Trimming removed 6 bases from V and 3 bases from J; junction bases left unmatched: 13. This CDR3 is CSATLLGGTDTGELFF. The CDR3, as DNA: TGCAGTGCCACTCTTTTGGGAGGGACGGACACCGGGGAGCTGTTTTTT.

The chain recombines TRBV20-1 with TRBJ2-3, with D possibly called TRBD1 or TRBD2 (5 bases each). The V gene lost 7 bases and the J gene lost 3 bases, with 14 bases spanning the gap. This CDR3 is built from 13 residues. CDR1 and CDR2 (germline): DFQATT, SNEGSKA (reference sequence). This CDR3 is CSVREYPTDTQYF. The CDR3, as DNA: TGCAGTGTCAGGGAGTATCCTACAGATACGCAGTATTTT.

This clonotype was picked up many times. The V and J genes are TRBV4-1 and TRBJ1-6; no definite D call. The ends were cut back, 0 bases at V and 8 bases at J, with 5 bases in the middle. The V gene's germline CDR1 is MGHRA and CDR2 YSYEKL. The CDR3 has 13 amino acids. CDR3 sequence: CASSQDPDSPLHF. CDR3 bases: TGCGCCAGCAGCCAAGATCCGGATTCACCCCTCCACTTT.